Following are 18 T cell receptor beta chains from one sample sequenced in a study of T cell repertoires in cytomegalovirus infection. TCRdb used MiXCR to reprocess the reads, holding one entry per CDR3 protein. The data contain approximately 400,000 distinct CDR3 sequences, around 32% of them seen just once; the ten biggest clones take up roughly 15%. The sample consisted of PBMCs. The origin of the receptors is a human donor in good health (CMV status not recorded). Some clones in this sample may be carry-over from other donors' samples.

This clonotype came up once. At one end, the junction sequence differs from germline, possibly due to a read error. The chain employs TRBV10-3 and TRBJ2-6; TRBD1 might be the D (5 bases). Germline V gives CDR1 ENHRY, CDR2 SYGVKD. The CDR3 runs 15 residues. CDR3 region: CDIRSQATGANVLTF. The CDR3 DNA is TGTGACATCAGATCACAGGCTACTGGGGCCAACGTCCTTACTTTC.

The V gene is TRBV7-6, the J gene TRBJ2-7; 10 nucleotides agree with TRBD2. CDR3 length: 16 amino acids. Germline assignment: CDR1 SGHVS and CDR2 FNYEAQ. Trimming took 1 base from V and 6 from J; bases not matched to a gene: 9. CDR3 protein: CASSLGGSGGLREQYF. The CDR3 nucleotides read TGTGCCAGCAGCTTAGGCGGTAGCGGGGGGCTCCGCGAGCAGTACTTC.

This clonotype has ten or more counts. The rearrangement uses TRBV7-8 and TRBJ2-7; D is unresolved. Germline loops: CDR1 SGHVS, CDR2 FQNEAQ. This CDR3 contains 17 residues. The ends were cut back, 2 bases at V and 2 bases at J, with 19 bases in the middle. CDR3 in DNA: TGTGCCAGCAGCTTATCCCACTACCCCGGACCGACCTACGAGCAGTACTTC. It translates to CASSLSHYPGPTYEQYF.

In the case of this clonotype: Likely a read error: the CDR3 ends without its conserved phenylalanine or tryptophan. The chain links TRBV7-3 to TRBJ2-1; D perhaps matches TRBD1 (6 bases). There are 16 residues in the CDR3. V was pared by 5 bases and J by 0 bases, with 14 bases between. The germline V gene encodes CDR1 SGHTA and CDR2 FQGTGA. CDR3: CASSQRTAGSYNEQFL. The CDR3 DNA sequence: TGTGCCAGCAGCCAACGGACAGCAGGCTCCTACAATGAGCAGTTCTTA.

V is TRBV12-3 or TRBV12-4 and J is TRBJ2-1; TRBD2 aligns across 10 bases. J was trimmed by 13 bases and V by 5 bases; bases with no gene match: 5. The CDR3 sequence is 12 residues long. The CDR3 region is CASSASGGPQFF. CDR3 coding DNA: TGTGCCAGCAGTGCTAGCGGGGGTCCACAGTTCTTC.

This clonotype appeared a few times. The chain is built from TRBV12-3 or TRBV12-4 and TRBJ2-1; no clear D gene. The CDR3 is made up of 12 amino acids. Trimming removed 8 bases at V and 5 bases at J, with 10 bases between. CDR3 sequence (DNA): TGTGCCAGCTATACTGGTCACAATGAGCAGTTCTTC. This codes for CASYTGHNEQFF.

This clonotype was seen more than once but under ten times. The chain recombines TRBV12-3 or TRBV12-4 with TRBJ1-3, with a weak D call TRBD1 (5 bases). Trimming cost V 5 bases and J 4 bases, with 12 bases left between them. This CDR3 region has 14 residues. CDR3 sequence: CASSVWGLGNTIYF. CDR3 sequence (DNA): TGTGCCAGCAGTGTTTGGGGCCTGGGAAACACCATATATTTT.

V usage is TRBV6-2 or TRBV6-3 and J usage is TRBJ2-2, with a possible D match to TRBD2 (5 bases). The CDR3 length is 16 residues. The germline CDR1 and CDR2 sequences are MNHEY and SVGEGT. With 6 bases removed from V and 2 bases from J, the gap between germline ends came to 16 bases. CDR3 in amino acids: CASSLFRGLNTGELFF. CDR3 DNA: TGTGCCAGCAGCCTATTCCGCGGACTCAACACCGGGGAGCTGTTTTTT.

As to this clonotype: The junction differs from germline at one of its ends, possibly a read error. The chain carries TRBV6-5 and TRBJ1-5; perhaps TRBD1 as D (5 bases). Germline V gene sequence: CDR1 MNHEY, CDR2 SVGAGI. This CDR3 contains 17 residues. In nucleotides, the CDR3 is TGTGCCCGCAGCCACCCACCACAGGCTAGCGGGACTCAGCCCCAGCATTTT. Its translation is CARSHPPQASGTQPQHF.

This clonotype was detected many times. The chain joins TRBV7-2 to TRBJ2-7; D not resolved. Per the germline V gene, CDR1 is SGHTA and CDR2 is FQGNSA. Trimming pared 1 base from V and 4 bases from J, leaving 14 bases between. The CDR3 is 15 residues long. CDR3 loop: CASSLVRTVGYEQYF. CDR3 coding DNA: TGTGCCAGCAGCTTAGTTCGGACGGTCGGGTACGAGCAGTACTTC. Filled out from reference TRBV7-2 and TRBJ2-7, the complete variable domain reads GAGVSQSPSNKVTEKGKDVELRCDPISGHTALYWYRQSLGQGLEFLIYFQGNSAPDKSGLPSDRFSAERTGGSVSTLTIQRTQQEDSAVYLCASSLVRTVGYEQYFGPGTRLTVT.

This clonotype turned up a few times. The chain couples TRBV6-5 to TRBJ2-3; 11 bases fit TRBD2. The CDR3 contains 18 residues. Trimming removed 2 bases from V and 4 bases from J; junction bases left unmatched: 11. The germline CDR1 and CDR2 sequences are MNHEY and SVGAGI. CDR3 sequence (DNA): TGTGCCAGCAGTTACCCCAAGGGGCCTAGCGGGGGGTCAGATACGCAGTATTTT. It is translated as CASSYPKGPSGGSDTQYF.

This clonotype was counted only a few times. This chain uses TRBV29-1 with TRBJ1-1; D gene ambiguous. The germline V gene encodes CDR1 SQVTM and CDR2 ANQGSEA. The CDR3 is 11 residues long. V was pared by 2 bases and J by 4 bases, with 5 bases between. CDR3 amino acids: CSVEWSTEAFF. The CDR3 nucleotides read TGCAGCGTTGAATGGTCCACTGAAGCTTTCTTT.

Remarks on this clonotype: Possible read error: a much larger clone is one base away. The chain has TRBV7-6 and TRBJ1-1, with a possible D match to TRBD1 (5 bases). This CDR3 is 14 amino acids long. CDR1 is SGHVS, CDR2 FNYEAQ, per germline. In DNA, the CDR3 is TGTTCCAGCAAGCGGAATAGGGACAACACTGAAGCTTTCTTT. Protein sequence: CSSKRNRDNTEAFF.

V gene TRBV10-3 combines with J gene TRBJ1-1; TRBD1 agrees at 9 bases. The CDR3 extends over 13 amino acids. Looked up from germline, CDR1 is ENHRY and CDR2 is SYGVKD. V lost 8 bases to trimming and J lost 10 bases; unmatched junction nucleotides: 11. CDR3 DNA: TGTGCCATCGGAGGACAGGGGTTTGGAGGAGCTTTCTTT. Protein: CAIGGQGFGGAFF.

This clonotype was observed many times. The V and J genes are TRBV11-2 and TRBJ1-2; tentatively, D is TRBD1 (6 bases). This CDR3 has 15 residues. Germline lookup yields CDR1 SGHAT and CDR2 FQNNGV. V was cut by 4 bases and J by 2 bases, with 14 bases left in between. CDR3 DNA sequence: TGTGCCAGCAGCTCCCAGGGGTGGGGAAACTATGGCTACACCTTC. Translation: CASSSQGWGNYGYTF. The full variable domain, rest sourced from reference TRBV11-2 and TRBJ1-2, is EAGVAQSPRYKIIEKRQSVAFWCNPISGHATLYWYQQILGQGPKLLIQFQNNGVVDDSQLPKDRFSAERLKGVDSTLKIQPAKLEDSAVYLCASSSQGWGNYGYTFGSGTRLTVV.

The chain uses TRBV18 and TRBJ1-4, with D tentatively TRBD1 (5 bases). V dropped 6 bases and J dropped 4 bases, with 9 bases sitting between them. Germline CDR1 and CDR2: KGHSH and LQKENI. This CDR3 contains 13 residues. The CDR3 loop is CASSSGLNEKLFF. CDR3 coding DNA: TGTGCCAGCTCGTCGGGGCTTAATGAAAAACTGTTTTTT.

This clonotype was observed a single time. Relative to the germline gene, one junction end is altered; a read error may explain this. The CDR3: CARSLAPPGGGANEPYF. The CDR3 DNA reads as TGTGCCAGAAGCTTAGCCCCCCCGGGCGGGGGGGCCAACGAGCCGTACTTC. The rearrangement links TRBV7-6 to TRBJ2-7; TRBD2 agrees at 9 bases. Germline values: CDR1 SGHVS, CDR2 FNYEAQ. CDR3 size: 17 residues.

There are a few counts of this clonotype. The chain couples TRBV18 to TRBJ2-1, with a possible D match to TRBD1 (6 bases). Germline assignment: CDR1 KGHSH and CDR2 LQKENI. V was clipped by 1 base and J by 4 bases, with 8 bases between them. This CDR3 region has 14 residues. CDR3 nucleotides: TGTGCCAGCTCACCACGGGACACATACAATGAGCAGTTCTTC. Its translation: CASSPRDTYNEQFF. The full variable domain, its missing parts supplied by reference TRBV18 and TRBJ2-1, is NAGVMQNPRHLVRRRGQEARLRCSPMKGHSHVYWYRQLPEEGLKFMVYLQKENIIDESGMPKERFSAEFPKEGPSILRIQQVVRGDSAAYFCASSPRDTYNEQFFGPGTRLTVL.